Presented here are 18 T cell receptor beta chains from one specimen sequenced in a study of blood T cell repertoires in COVID-19. Generated by immunoSEQ multiplex PCR, the TCRdb table keeps only in-frame clones and is missing some. The sample yields roughly 350,000 clones, approximately 90% seen once. Input material: peripheral blood. Every receptor here comes from a woman younger than 35 who had recovered from COVID-19.

J is TRBJ2-4 and V is TRBV7-9, with 12 bases aligning to TRBD2. Losses at the gene ends were 9 bases for V and 6 bases for J; bases not matched to a gene: 3. This CDR3 contains 13 residues. CDR1 is SEHNR and CDR2 is FQNEAQ in the germline V gene (reference sequence). The CDR3 region is CASTTSGRNIQYF. The CDR3 DNA reads TGTGCCAGTACGACTAGCGGGAGAAACATTCAGTACTTC.

The chain recombines TRBV18 with TRBJ1-4; D uncertain. Trimming took off 0 bases at V and 3 bases at J, with 8 bases between the two ends. Germline lookup yields CDR1 KGHSH and CDR2 LQKENI. The CDR3 spans 15 residues. The chain's CDR3 is CASSPPRAANEKLFF. Here the CDR3 DNA reads TGTGCCAGCTCACCACCGCGTGCGGCTAATGAAAAACTGTTTTTT.

CDR3 region: CASSWARTGVDEQFF. The CDR3 DNA is TGTGCCAGCAGCTGGGCGCGGACAGGGGTAGATGAGCAGTTCTTC. The chain joins TRBV11-3 to TRBJ2-1; the match to TRBD1 covers 9 bases. This CDR3 is built from 15 residues. Germline CDR1 is SGHNT and CDR2 is YENEEA. V shed 4 bases and J 8 bases; nucleotides not matched to a gene: 9.

This sequence joins TRBV6-1 and TRBJ2-2, with 11 bases fitting TRBD2. CDR3 size: 17 residues. V lost 0 bases to trimming and J lost 4 bases; unmatched junction nucleotides: 4. In germline, CDR1 is MNHNS, CDR2 SASEGT. The CDR3 DNA sequence: TGTGCCAGCAGTGAAGCGAGACTAGCGGGATTCACCGGGGAGCTGTTTTTT. Its translation is CASSEARLAGFTGELFF.

J is TRBJ1-2 and V is TRBV5-4; D gene uncertain. The CDR3 has 15 amino acids. Trimming left V 0 bases short and J 6 bases short, with 15 bases between. CDR1 and CDR2 (germline): SGHNT, YYREEE (reference sequence). CDR3 sequence (DNA): TGTGCCAGCAGCTTGGACAACCTAAACGAGGATGGCTACACCTTC. Translated: CASSLDNLNEDGYTF.

The chain recombines TRBV4-3 with TRBJ1-1; a possible D gene is TRBD1 (6 bases). There are 13 residues in the CDR3. Germline assignment: CDR1 LGHNA and CDR2 YSLEER. Trimming removed 4 bases at V and 10 bases at J, with 16 bases between. CDR3 protein: CASSPGQGAGAFF. Here the CDR3 DNA reads TGCGCCAGCAGCCCGGGACAAGGGGCTGGAGCTTTCTTT.

This chain joins TRBV19 and TRBJ1-2, with D possibly TRBD1 on 6 matching bases. Germline V gene data show CDR1 as LNHDA and CDR2 as SQIVND (reference sequence). The CDR3 is 10 amino acids. The V end was cut by 9 bases, the J end by 7 bases, with 9 bases between. The CDR3, as DNA: TGTGCCAGCAGGGGTGGTGGCTACACCTTC. It specifies CASRGGGYTF.

This clone came up once. For the CDR3, the DNA is TGTGCCAGCAGCTTCGCCTCTAGCGGGAGCTCCTACAATGAGCAGTTCTTC. Protein product: CASSFASSGSSYNEQFF. The chain couples TRBV7-2 to TRBJ2-1; 10 bases are shared with TRBD2. V shed 3 bases, J shed 0 bases, and the junction held 5 bases outside the gene matches. The CDR3 extends over 17 amino acids. Germline V gene sequence: CDR1 SGHTA, CDR2 FQGNSA.

The V and J genes are TRBV12-5 and TRBJ2-7; 7 bases align to TRBD1. The CDR3 extends over 15 amino acids. Germline V gene data show CDR1 as LGHNT and CDR2 as FRNRAP. The junction had 6 bases not matched to a gene; V was cut back by 3 bases and J by 1 base. CDR3 region: CASGFETGRSYEQYV. The CDR3 DNA is TGTGCTAGTGGTTTTGAGACAGGGCGATCCTACGAGCAGTACGTC.

The J gene is TRBJ1-1, the V gene TRBV7-2, with a tentative D call TRBD1 (5 bases). V lost 4 bases and J lost 2, with 8 bases in between. The CDR3 loop spans 13 amino acids. Germline assignment: CDR1 SGHTA and CDR2 FQGNSA. The CDR3 sequence: CASSSRGNTEAFF. The DNA of the CDR3 is TGTGCCAGCAGCTCGCGGGGCAACACTGAAGCTTTCTTT.

This chain links TRBV6-5 with TRBJ1-1, with no clear D. Looked up from germline, CDR1 is MNHEY and CDR2 is SVGAGI. The CDR3 is 16 amino acids. V lost 1 base and J lost 4, with 16 bases in between. The CDR3: CASSYFRSEFGTEAFF. Here the CDR3 DNA reads TGTGCCAGCAGTTACTTTCGGTCCGAATTCGGCACTGAAGCTTTCTTT.

The rearrangement joins TRBV10-1 to TRBJ2-1; 7 bases fit TRBD2. V lost 3 bases to trimming and J lost 2 bases; unmatched junction nucleotides: 7. Per the germline V gene, CDR1 is WNHNN and CDR2 is SYGVQD (reference sequence). There are 16 residues in the CDR3. Here the CDR3 reads CASSDTSASPYNEQFF. The CDR3 DNA reads as TGCGCCAGCAGTGATACTAGCGCGTCCCCCTACAATGAGCAGTTCTTC.

The chain links TRBV6-5 to TRBJ2-1; 14 bases fit TRBD2. Per germline, CDR1 MNHEY and CDR2 SVGAGI. The CDR3 totals 15 residues. The trim removed 6 bases at V and 9 bases at J, leaving 7 bases unmatched. The CDR3 DNA reads as TGTGCCAGCAGAGGGGGACTAGCGGGAGTGGGTGAGCAGTTCTTC. It codes for CASRGGLAGVGEQFF.

This chain links TRBV2 with TRBJ1-4; possibly TRBD1 for D (6 bases). The CDR3 is made up of 14 amino acids. Germline V gives CDR1 SNHLY, CDR2 FYNNEI. V lost 4 bases, J lost 11 bases, and 17 bases lay in between. The DNA of the CDR3 is TGTGCCAGCAGTGTCGGGCAGGGGATAATTAAACTGTTTTTT. It yields the protein CASSVGQGIIKLFF.

In this sample, this clone turned up a few times. The J gene is TRBJ1-1, the V gene TRBV27; no firm D call. The ends were cut back, 7 bases at V and 5 bases at J, with 8 bases in the middle. CDR3 length: 11 residues. Germline CDR1 is MNHEY and CDR2 is SMNVEV (reference sequence). Here the CDR3 reads CASIRGTEAFF. The CDR3 coding sequence is TGTGCCAGCATTCGGGGAACTGAAGCTTTCTTT.

V and J are TRBV7-2 and TRBJ1-1, with D possibly matching TRBD1 (5 bases). The CDR3 contains 12 residues. V dropped 6 bases and J dropped 8 bases, with 13 bases sitting between them. CDR1 and CDR2 from the germline V gene are SGHTA and FQGNSA. The CDR3 here is CASSYTRGEAFF. DNA of the CDR3: TGTGCCAGCAGTTACACGCGGGGGGAAGCTTTCTTT.

The V and J genes are TRBV7-2 and TRBJ2-3; D uncertain. V lost 3 bases and J lost 0, with 10 bases in between. Germline V gene lookup returns CDR1 SGHTA and CDR2 FQGNSA. CDR3 size: 15 residues. CDR3 residues: CASSFDFTSTDTQYF. CDR3 nucleotide sequence: TGTGCCAGCAGCTTTGACTTCACTAGCACAGATACGCAGTATTTT.

The V gene is TRBV4-1, the J gene TRBJ1-1, with 7 nucleotides matching TRBD1. The junction had 6 bases not matched to a gene; V was cut back by 2 bases and J by 3 bases. The CDR3 runs to 15 residues. Germline CDR1 is MGHRA and CDR2 is YSYEKL. This CDR3 reads CASSQSTGLDTEAFF. DNA of the CDR3: TGCGCCAGCAGCCAATCGACAGGGCTCGACACTGAAGCTTTCTTT.